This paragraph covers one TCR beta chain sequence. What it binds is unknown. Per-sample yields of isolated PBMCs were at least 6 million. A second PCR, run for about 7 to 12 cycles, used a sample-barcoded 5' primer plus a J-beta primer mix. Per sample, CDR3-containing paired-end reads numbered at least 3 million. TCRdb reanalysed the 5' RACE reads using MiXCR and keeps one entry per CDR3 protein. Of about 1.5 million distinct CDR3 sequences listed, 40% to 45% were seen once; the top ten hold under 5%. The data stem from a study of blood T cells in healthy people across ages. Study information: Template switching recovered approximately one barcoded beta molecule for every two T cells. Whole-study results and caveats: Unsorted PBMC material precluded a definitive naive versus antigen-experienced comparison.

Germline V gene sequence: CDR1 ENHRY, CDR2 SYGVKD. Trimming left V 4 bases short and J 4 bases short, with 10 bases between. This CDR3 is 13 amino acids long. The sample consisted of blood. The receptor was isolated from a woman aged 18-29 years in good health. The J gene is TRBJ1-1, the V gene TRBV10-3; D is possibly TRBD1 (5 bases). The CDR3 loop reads CAISVDQGTEAFF. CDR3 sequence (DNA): TGTGCCATCAGTGTCGACCAGGGCACTGAAGCTTTCTTT.